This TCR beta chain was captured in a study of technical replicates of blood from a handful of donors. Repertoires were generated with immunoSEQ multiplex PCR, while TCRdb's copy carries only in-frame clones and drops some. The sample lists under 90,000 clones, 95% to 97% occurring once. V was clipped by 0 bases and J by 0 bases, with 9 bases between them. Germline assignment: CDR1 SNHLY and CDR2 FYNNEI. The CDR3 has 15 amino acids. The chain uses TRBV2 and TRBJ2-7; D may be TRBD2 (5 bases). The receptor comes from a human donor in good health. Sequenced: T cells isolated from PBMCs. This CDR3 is CASSEASGNSYEQYF. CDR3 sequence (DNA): TGTGCCAGCAGTGAAGCATCGGGAAACTCCTACGAGCAGTACTTC.